The clone carrying this T cell receptor beta chain showed up many times. This entry belongs to a study of early T cells in non-severe SARS-CoV-2 infection. TCRdb itself ran the 5' RACE reads through MiXCR, one entry per CDR3 protein. The table has over 20,000 distinct CDR3 sequences, roughly 6% seen once. This CDR3 has 14 residues. The V end lost 6 bases, the J end lost 3 bases, and 11 bases lay between the germline ends. CDR1 is SNHLY and CDR2 is FYNNEI in the germline V gene. The J gene is TRBJ2-2, the V gene TRBV2, with unresolved D. Sequenced sample: whole blood. The TCR comes from an adult who was a healthcare worker with PCR-confirmed SARS-CoV-2 infection or an uninfected control (not recorded which). CDR3 in DNA: TGTGCCAGCAGCCCTAGATGGGACACCGGGGAGCTGTTTTTT. Protein: CASSPRWDTGELFF. Complete variable domain (other parts from reference TRBV2 and TRBJ2-2): EPEVTQTPSHQVTQMGQEVILRCVPISNHLYFYWYRQILGQKVEFLVSFYNNEISEKSEIFDDQFSVERPDGSNFTLKIRSTKLEDSAMYFCASSPRWDTGELFFGEGSRLTVL.